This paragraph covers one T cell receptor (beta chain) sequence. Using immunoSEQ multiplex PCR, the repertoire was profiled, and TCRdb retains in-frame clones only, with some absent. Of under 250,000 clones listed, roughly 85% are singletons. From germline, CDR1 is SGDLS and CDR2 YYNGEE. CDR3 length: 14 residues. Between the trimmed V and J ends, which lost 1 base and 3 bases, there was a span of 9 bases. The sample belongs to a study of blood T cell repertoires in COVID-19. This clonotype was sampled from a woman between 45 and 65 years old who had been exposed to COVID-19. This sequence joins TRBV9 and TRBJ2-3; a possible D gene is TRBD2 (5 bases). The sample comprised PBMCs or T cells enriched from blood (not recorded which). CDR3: CASSVKGGTDTQYF. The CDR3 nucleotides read TGTGCCAGCAGCGTAAAGGGCGGGACAGATACGCAGTATTTT.